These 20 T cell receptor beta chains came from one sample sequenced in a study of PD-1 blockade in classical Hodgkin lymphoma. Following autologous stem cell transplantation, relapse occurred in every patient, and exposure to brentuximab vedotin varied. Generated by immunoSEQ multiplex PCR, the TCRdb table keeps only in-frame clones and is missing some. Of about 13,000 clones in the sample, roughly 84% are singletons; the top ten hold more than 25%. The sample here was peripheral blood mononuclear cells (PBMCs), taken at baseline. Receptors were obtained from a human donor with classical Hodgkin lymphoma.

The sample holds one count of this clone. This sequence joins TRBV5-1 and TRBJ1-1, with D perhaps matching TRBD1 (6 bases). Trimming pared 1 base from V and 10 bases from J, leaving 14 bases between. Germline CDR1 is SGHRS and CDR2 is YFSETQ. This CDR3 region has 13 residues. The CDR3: CASSLSQGGGAFF. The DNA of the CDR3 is TGCGCCAGCAGCTTGTCACAGGGTGGAGGAGCTTTCTTT.

CDR3 nucleotide sequence: TGTGCCAGCAGCTCCGGGACAGGGGGCTGGACCGGGGAGCTGTTTTTT. Translated: CASSSGTGGWTGELFF. The chain recombines TRBV28 with TRBJ2-2; 12 nucleotides line up with TRBD1. The length of the CDR3 is 16 residues. The germline V gene has CDR1 MDHEN and CDR2 SYDVKM. The V and J ends lost 6 bases and 5 bases, in that order; junction bases with no gene match: 7. The variable domain in full, completed from reference TRBV28 and TRBJ2-2, reads DVKVTQSSRYLVKRTGEKVFLECVQDMDHENMFWYRQDPGLGLRLIYFSYDVKMKEKGDIPEGYSVSREKKERFSLILESASTNQTSMYLCASSSGTGGWTGELFFGEGSRLTVL.

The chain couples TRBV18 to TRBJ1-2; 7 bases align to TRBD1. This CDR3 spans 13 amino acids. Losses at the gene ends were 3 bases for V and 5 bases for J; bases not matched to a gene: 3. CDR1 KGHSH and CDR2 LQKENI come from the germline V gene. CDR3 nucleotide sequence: TGTGCCAGCTCACCCGGACAGGAGTATGGCTACACCTTC. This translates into CASSPGQEYGYTF.

CDR3 loop: CASSPTGGSTDTQYF. The CDR3 nucleotides are TGTGCCAGCAGCCCCACGGGGGGAAGCACAGATACGCAGTATTTT. The chain couples TRBV11-1 to TRBJ2-3; 7 bases line up with TRBD2. The CDR3 consists of 15 residues. The J segment lost 0 bases and the V segment lost 5 bases, leaving 5 bases of the junction unmatched. Per the germline V gene, CDR1 is SGHAT and CDR2 is FQDESV (reference sequence).

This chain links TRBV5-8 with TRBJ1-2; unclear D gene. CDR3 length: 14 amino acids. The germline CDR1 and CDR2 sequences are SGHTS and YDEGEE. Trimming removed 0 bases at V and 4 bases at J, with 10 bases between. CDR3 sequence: CASSLAEDFYGYTF. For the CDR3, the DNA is TGTGCCAGCAGCTTGGCGGAAGACTTCTATGGCTACACCTTC.

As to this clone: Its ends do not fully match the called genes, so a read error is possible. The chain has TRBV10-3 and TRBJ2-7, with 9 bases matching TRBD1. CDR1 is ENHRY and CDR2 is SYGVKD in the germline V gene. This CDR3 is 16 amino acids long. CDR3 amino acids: CASSWKGTGPSYEQYF. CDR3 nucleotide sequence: TGTGCCAGCAGTTGGAAAGGGACAGGGCCATCCTACGAGCAGTACTTC.

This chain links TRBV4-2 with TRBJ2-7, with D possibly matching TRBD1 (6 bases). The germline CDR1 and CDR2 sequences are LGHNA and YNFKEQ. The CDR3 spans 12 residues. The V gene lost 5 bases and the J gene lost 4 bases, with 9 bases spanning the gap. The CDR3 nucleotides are TGTGCCAGCAGCAAACAGGGATACGAGCAGTACTTC. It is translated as CASSKQGYEQYF.

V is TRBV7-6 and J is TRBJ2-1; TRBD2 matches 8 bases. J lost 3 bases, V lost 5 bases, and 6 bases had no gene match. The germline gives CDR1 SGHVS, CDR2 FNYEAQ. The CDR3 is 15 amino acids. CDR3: CASSPGGGFYNEQFF. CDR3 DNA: TGTGCCAGCAGCCCCGGGGGGGGGTTCTACAATGAGCAGTTCTTC. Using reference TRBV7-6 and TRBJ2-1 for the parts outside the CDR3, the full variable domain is GAGVSQSPRYKVTKRGQDVALRCDPISGHVSLYWYRQALGQGPEFLTYFNYEAQQDKSGLPNDRFSAERPEGSISTLTIQRTEQRDSAMYRCASSPGGGFYNEQFFGPGTRLTVL.

The CDR3 loop is CASSQDTGLAGVVKNIQYF. The CDR3 region has the DNA TGCGCCAGCAGCCAAGATACGGGACTAGCGGGAGTTGTCAAAAACATTCAGTACTTC. V is TRBV4-3 and J is TRBJ2-4; 14 bases are shared with TRBD2. The CDR3 is 19 residues long. The germline CDR1 and CDR2 sequences are LGHNA and YSLEER. J was trimmed by 3 bases and V by 0 bases; bases with no gene match: 7.

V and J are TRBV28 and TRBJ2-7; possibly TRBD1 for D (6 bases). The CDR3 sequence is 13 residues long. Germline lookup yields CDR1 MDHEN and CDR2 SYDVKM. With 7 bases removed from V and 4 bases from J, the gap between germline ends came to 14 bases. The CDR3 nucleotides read TGTGCCAGCACCCTAGGACAGACTTACGAGCAGTACTTC. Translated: CASTLGQTYEQYF. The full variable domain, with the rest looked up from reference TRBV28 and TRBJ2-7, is DVKVTQSSRYLVKRTGEKVFLECVQDMDHENMFWYRQDPGLGLRLIYFSYDVKMKEKGDIPEGYSVSREKKERFSLILESASTNQTSMYLCASTLGQTYEQYFGPGTRLTVT.

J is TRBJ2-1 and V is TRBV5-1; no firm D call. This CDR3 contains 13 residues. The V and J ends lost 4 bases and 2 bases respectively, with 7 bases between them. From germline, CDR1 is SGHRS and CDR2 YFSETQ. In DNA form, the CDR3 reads TGCGCCAGCAGCCCTCGGACCTACAATGAGCAGTTCTTC. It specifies CASSPRTYNEQFF.

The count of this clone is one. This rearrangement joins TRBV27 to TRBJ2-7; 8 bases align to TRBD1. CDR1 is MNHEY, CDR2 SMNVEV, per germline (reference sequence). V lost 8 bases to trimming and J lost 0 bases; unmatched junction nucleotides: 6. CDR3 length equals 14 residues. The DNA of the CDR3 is TGTGCCAGCCGTTGGACAGGGAGCTCCTACGAGCAGTACTTC. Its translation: CASRWTGSSYEQYF.

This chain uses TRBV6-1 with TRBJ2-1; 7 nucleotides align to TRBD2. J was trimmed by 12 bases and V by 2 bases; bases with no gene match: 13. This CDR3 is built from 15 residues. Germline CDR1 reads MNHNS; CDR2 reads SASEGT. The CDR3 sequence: CASSELAANPSGQFF. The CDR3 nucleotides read TGTGCCAGCAGTGAACTAGCGGCGAATCCGTCCGGGCAGTTCTTC.

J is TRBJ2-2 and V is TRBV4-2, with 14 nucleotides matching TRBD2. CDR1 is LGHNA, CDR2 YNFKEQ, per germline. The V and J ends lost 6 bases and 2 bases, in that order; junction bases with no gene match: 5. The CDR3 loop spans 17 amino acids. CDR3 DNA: TGTGCCAGCAGTCGACTAGCGGGAGGGGTTAACACCGGGGAGCTGTTTTTT. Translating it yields CASSRLAGGVNTGELFF.

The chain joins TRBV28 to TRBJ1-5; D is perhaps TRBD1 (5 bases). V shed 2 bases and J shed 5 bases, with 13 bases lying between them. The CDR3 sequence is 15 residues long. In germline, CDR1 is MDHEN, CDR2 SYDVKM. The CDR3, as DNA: TGTGCCAGCAGTTTAGGTCAGGGAGGAGATCAGCCCCAGCATTTT. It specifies CASSLGQGGDQPQHF. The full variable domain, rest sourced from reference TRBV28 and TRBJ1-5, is DVKVTQSSRYLVKRTGEKVFLECVQDMDHENMFWYRQDPGLGLRLIYFSYDVKMKEKGDIPEGYSVSREKKERFSLILESASTNQTSMYLCASSLGQGGDQPQHFGDGTRLSIL.

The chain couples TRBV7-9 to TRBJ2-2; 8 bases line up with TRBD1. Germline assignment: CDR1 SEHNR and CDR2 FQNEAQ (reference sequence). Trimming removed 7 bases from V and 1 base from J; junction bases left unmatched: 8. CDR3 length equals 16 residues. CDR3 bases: TGTGCCAGCACCATCACCGGGACAGGGAACACCGGGGAGCTGTTTTTT. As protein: CASTITGTGNTGELFF.

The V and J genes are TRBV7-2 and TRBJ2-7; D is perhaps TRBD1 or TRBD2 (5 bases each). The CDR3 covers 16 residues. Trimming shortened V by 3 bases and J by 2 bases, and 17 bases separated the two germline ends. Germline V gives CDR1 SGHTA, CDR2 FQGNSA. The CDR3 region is CASSLGPGTDTYEQYF. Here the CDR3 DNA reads TGTGCCAGCAGCTTGGGACCCGGGACGGACACCTACGAGCAGTACTTC.

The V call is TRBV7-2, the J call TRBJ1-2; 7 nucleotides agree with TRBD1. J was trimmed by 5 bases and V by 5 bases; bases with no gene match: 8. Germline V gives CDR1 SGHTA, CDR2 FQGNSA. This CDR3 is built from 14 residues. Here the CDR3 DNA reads TGTGCCAGCAGCATCACTCAGGGGGTGTATGGCTACACCTTC. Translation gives CASSITQGVYGYTF.

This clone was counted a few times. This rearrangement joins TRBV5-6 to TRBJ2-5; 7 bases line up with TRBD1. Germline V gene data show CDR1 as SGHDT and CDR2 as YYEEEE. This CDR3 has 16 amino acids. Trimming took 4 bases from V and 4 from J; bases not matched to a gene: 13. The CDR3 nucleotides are TGTGCCAGCAGCCCAACGACAGGGTCGAAGGGAGAGACCCAGTACTTC. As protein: CASSPTTGSKGETQYF.

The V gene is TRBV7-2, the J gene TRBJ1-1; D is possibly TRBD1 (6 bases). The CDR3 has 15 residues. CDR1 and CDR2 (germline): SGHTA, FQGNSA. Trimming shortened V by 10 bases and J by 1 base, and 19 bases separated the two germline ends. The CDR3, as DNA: TGTGCCACCAAGGGGGTGAGCCAACCGAACACTGAAGCTTTCTTT. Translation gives CATKGVSQPNTEAFF.